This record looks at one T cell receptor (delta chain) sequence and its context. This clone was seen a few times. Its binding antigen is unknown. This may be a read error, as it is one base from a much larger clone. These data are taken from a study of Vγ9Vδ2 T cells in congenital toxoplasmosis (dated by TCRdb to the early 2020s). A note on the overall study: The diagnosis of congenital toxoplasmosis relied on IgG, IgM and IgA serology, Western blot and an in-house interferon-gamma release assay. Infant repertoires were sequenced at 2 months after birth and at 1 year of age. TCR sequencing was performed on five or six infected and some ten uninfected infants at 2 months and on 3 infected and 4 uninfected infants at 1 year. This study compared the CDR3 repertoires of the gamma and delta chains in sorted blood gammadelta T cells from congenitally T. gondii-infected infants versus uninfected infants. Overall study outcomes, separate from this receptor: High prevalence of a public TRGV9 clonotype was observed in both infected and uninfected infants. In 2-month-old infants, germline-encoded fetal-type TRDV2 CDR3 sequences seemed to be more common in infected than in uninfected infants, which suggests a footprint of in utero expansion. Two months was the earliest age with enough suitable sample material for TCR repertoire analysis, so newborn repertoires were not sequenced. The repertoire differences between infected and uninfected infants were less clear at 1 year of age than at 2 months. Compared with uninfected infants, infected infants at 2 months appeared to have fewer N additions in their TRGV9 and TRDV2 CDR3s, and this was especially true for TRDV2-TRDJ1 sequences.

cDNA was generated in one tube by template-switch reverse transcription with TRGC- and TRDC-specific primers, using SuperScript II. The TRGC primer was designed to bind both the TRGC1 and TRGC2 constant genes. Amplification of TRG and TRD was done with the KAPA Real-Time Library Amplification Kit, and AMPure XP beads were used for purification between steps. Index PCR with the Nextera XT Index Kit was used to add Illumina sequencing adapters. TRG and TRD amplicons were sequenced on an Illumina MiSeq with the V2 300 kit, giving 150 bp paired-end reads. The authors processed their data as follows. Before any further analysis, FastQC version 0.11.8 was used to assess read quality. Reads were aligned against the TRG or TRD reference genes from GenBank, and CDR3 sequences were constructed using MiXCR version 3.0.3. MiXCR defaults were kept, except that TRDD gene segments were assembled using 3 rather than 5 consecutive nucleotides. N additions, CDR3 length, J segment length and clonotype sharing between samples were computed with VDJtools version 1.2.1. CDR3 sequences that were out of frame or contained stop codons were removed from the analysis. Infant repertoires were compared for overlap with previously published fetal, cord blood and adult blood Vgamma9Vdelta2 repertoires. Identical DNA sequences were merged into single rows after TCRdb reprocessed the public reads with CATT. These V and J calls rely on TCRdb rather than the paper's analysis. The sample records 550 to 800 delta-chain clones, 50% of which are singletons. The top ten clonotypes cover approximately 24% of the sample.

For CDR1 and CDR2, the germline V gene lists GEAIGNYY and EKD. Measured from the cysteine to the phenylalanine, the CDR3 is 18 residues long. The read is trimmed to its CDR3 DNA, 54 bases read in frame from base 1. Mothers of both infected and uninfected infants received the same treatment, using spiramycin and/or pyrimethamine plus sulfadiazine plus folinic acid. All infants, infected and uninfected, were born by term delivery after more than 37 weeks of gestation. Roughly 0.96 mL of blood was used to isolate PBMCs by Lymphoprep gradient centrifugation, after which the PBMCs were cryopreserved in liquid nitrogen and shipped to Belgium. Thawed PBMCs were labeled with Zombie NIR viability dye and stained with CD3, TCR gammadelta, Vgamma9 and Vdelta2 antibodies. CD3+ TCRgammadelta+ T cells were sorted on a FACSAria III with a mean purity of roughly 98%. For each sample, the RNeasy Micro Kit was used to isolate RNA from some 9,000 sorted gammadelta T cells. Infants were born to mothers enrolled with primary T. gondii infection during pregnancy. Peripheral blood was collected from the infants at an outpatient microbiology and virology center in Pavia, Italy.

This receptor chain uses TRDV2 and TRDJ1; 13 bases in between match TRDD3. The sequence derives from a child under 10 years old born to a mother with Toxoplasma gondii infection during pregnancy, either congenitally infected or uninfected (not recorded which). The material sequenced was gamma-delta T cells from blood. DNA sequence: TGTGCCTGTTACACCGTACTGGGGGATACGCGATCCACCGATAAACTCATCTTT. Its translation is CACYTVLGDTRSTDKLIF.